The entry that follows covers one TCR beta chain sequence. This clonotype was counted only a few times. Its antigen specificity is not known. No much larger clone is present one base from it, and per-base qualities are unavailable. Cells with a CD4+CD8-CD45RO-CD45RA+ profile were isolated by FACS and defined as naive CD4+ T cells, and those with a CD8+CD4-CD45RA+CD27bright profile were defined as naive CD8+ T cells. Sorting used antibodies against CD4 (RPA-T4), CD8 (SK1), CD27 (O323), CD45RA (HI100) and CD45RO (UCHL1). Sequenced using a 454 GS FLX Titanium. TCR libraries were built from roughly 520 ng of total RNA with a previously published linear amplification protocol. Sequencing was carried out on the Roche/454 Genome Sequencer using Titanium chemistry. The authors processed their data as follows. From about 5 of the healthy donors, a total of about 84,000 rearranged TCR alpha transcripts were sequenced. Duplicate transcripts were removed, and unique TCR clonotypes were defined by the CDR3 junction according to IMGT nomenclature. Using logistic regression in R 2.13.0, the researchers modeled CD4 versus CD8 status as a function of V and J genes, with an adjustment for donor effects and a Bonferroni correction for multiple testing. TCRdb reanalyzed the raw reads on its own, using fastp at Q25 for trimming and MiXCR for clone calling, and kept in-frame beta chains. One record per CDR3 amino acid sequence lists the most common genes and DNA. The V and J calls here are based on TCRdb, not the publication. Within this sample are approximately 200,000 distinct CDR3 sequences, with nearly 75% of them counted one time only. Together, the top ten hold roughly 2.3% of the sample.

This specimen belongs to a study of healthy donors' naive CD4 and CD8 T cells (dated by TCRdb to between 2015 and 2017). A note on the overall study: Donor selection covered three age groups (20-25, 40-50 and 60-70 years) with more than 5 people in each, and the resulting cohort had a mean age of almost 45 and was half female. Donors were HLA-typed by sequencing at HLA-A, -B, -C, -DRB1, -DQB1 and -DPB1 using the SBTexcellerator protocol, an ABI3130xl analyzer and SBTengine software. For TCR alpha, a new primer set was designed to cover all functional IMGT alpha gene variants, and the remainder of the protocol was kept the same as the beta-chain workflow. Peripheral blood mononuclear cells were collected from roughly 17 healthy, unrelated individuals. To check how TCR variation relates to lineage commitment, the researchers sequenced rearranged TCR alpha and beta chains taken from naive CD4+ and CD8+ T cells.

Inclusive of the bounding cysteine and phenylalanine, the CDR3 is 13 residues long. The entry retains the CDR3 DNA only, 39 bases that are in frame from base 1. As encoded in the germline V gene (reference sequence), CDR1 is MNHNY while CDR2 is SVGAGI. Trimming takes 6 bases from V and 3 bases from J, and the germline ends sit 12 bases apart. Findings and caveats that apply to the study as a whole: The study did not directly address whether homeostatic proliferation of naive T cells might have biased the repertoire. Reportedly, most V and J gene segments showed bias between naive CD4+ and CD8+ cells, and this bias held consistently across donors regardless of HLA genotype. In both chains, CD4+ lineage was associated with a positively charged CDR3, and CD8+ lineage was associated with a negatively charged CDR3. Because alpha and beta chains were sequenced in bulk and could not be paired, combined chain effects were not evaluated. V genes, J genes and CDR3 charge together appeared to explain around 13% of CD4/CD8 propensity variance, in a largely additive manner.

The chain joins TRBV6-6 to TRBJ2-7; TRBD2 might be the D gene, on 6 matching bases. What was sequenced was naive CD4+ and CD8+ T cells sorted from blood, pooled from several donors. According to the study, the label for this sample's cell subset or site signals: FACS-sorted naive CD4+ (CD45RO-CD45RA+) and naive CD8+ (CD45RA+CD27bright) T cells. The clonotype was recovered from a pool of human donors in good health; the sample pools cells from several healthy donors. The CDR3 region reads CASREAGFYEQYF. The sequenced DNA is TGTGCCAGCAGGGAGGCGGGATTCTACGAGCAGTACTTC.